This T cell receptor beta chain was documented in a study of T cell changes during pregnancy in multiple sclerosis. Sequencing was performed with immunoSEQ multiplex PCR; in TCRdb, only in-frame clones are kept and a portion is missing. Of about 31,000 clones detected, about nine tenths appear once; the ten largest clones hold approximately 8.7%. CDR1 and CDR2 from the germline V gene are LGHNA and YNFKEQ. Trimming removed 4 bases at V and 9 bases at J, with 19 bases between. CDR3 length equals 15 residues. The clonotype originates from a female donor with multiple sclerosis, enrolled in a pregnancy study. This chain links TRBV4-2 with TRBJ2-1, with D possibly being TRBD2 (5 bases). The sequenced sample was CD8+ T cells from peripheral blood mononuclear cells, obtained in the first trimester of pregnancy. This chain's CDR3 is CASSPLLGEGGEQFF. The CDR3 coding sequence is TGTGCCAGCAGCCCCCTCCTGGGTGAGGGCGGTGAGCAGTTCTTC.